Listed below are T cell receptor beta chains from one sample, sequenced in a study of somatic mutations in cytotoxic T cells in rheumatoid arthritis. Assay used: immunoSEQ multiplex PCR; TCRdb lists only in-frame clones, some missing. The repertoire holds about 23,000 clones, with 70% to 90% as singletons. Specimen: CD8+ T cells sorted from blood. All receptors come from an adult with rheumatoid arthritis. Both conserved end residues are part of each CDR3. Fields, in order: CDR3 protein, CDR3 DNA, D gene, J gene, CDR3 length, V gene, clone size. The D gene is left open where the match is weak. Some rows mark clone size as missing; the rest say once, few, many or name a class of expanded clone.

CNVVGTGTEAFF TGCAACGTTGTGGGGACTGGCACTGAAGCTTTCTTT - TRBJ1-1 12 TRBV29-1 -
CASSQGQGQEYGYTF TGCGCCAGCAGCCAGGGACAGGGGCAAGAATATGGCTACACCTTC TRBD1 TRBJ1-2 15 TRBV5-1 -
CASSDTNRVTGELFF TGTGCCAGCAGTGACACCAACAGGGTCACCGGGGAGCTGTTTTTT - TRBJ2-2 15 TRBV6-4 -
CASSLLNTGELFF TGTGCCAGCAGTTTATTGAACACCGGGGAGCTGTTTTTT - TRBJ2-2 13 TRBV27 -
CASSLPGEDSNQPQHF TGTGCCAGTAGTCTCCCGGGGGAAGATAGCAATCAGCCCCAGCATTTT - TRBJ1-5 16 TRBV19 -
CASSVQLRSGQGRNQPQHF TGTGCCAGCAGTGTACAACTACGATCCGGACAGGGGCGGAATCAGCCCCAGCATTTT TRBD1 TRBJ1-5 19 TRBV2 -
CASTDSGTGGGETQYF TGTGCCAGCACTGACAGCGGGACAGGGGGCGGGGAGACCCAGTACTTC TRBD1 TRBJ2-5 16 TRBV6-1 once
CASSQVFGQNSNQPQHF TGCGCCAGCAGCCAAGTTTTTGGACAGAATAGCAATCAGCCCCAGCATTTT - TRBJ1-5 17 TRBV4-1 -
CASSLGAVYGYTF TGTGCCAGCAGCTTAGGGGCAGTCTATGGCTACACCTTC - TRBJ1-2 13 TRBV7-9 -
CASSEARWYMGVGTEAFF TGTGCCAGCAGTGAAGCCCGATGGTACATGGGAGTGGGAACTGAAGCTTTCTTT - TRBJ1-1 18 TRBV6-1 -
CASSRVTGLHSPLHF TGTGCCAGCAGCCGCGTAACAGGGTTACATTCACCCCTCCACTTT - TRBJ1-6 15 TRBV4-2 few
CASSEGDRAFRALHF TGTGCCAGCAGTGAAGGGGACAGGGCTTTTAGGGCCCTCCACTTT TRBD1 TRBJ1-6 15 TRBV2 -
CASSSGNEQFF TGTGCCAGCAGCTCGGGGAATGAGCAGTTCTTC - TRBJ2-1 11 TRBV11-3 once
CASSLAAGSTDTQYF TGTGCCAGCAGCTTAGCAGCGGGGAGCACAGATACGCAGTATTTT TRBD2 TRBJ2-3 15 TRBV11-2 -
CASSARTGEGMNTEAFF TGTGCCAGCAGCGCCCGGACAGGGGAAGGGATGAACACTGAAGCTTTCTTT TRBD1 TRBJ1-1 17 TRBV11-2 -
CASSEGPENTEAFF TGTGCCAGCAGTGAAGGACCGGAGAACACTGAAGCTTTCTTT - TRBJ1-1 14 TRBV6-1 -
CSGEETGELFF TGCAGCGGTGAGGAGACCGGGGAGCTGTTTTTT - TRBJ2-2 11 TRBV29-1 -
CASSLAAIPHGYTF TGTGCCAGCAGCTTAGCAGCGATCCCGCATGGCTACACCTTC - TRBJ1-2 14 TRBV7-9 -
CASSKRGYEQYF TGTGCCAGCTCCAAAAGGGGCTACGAGCAGTACTTC - TRBJ2-7 12 TRBV18 -
CASSPLGGPTYEQYF TGTGCCAGCAGTCCCCTAGGCGGCCCGACCTACGAGCAGTACTTC - TRBJ2-7 15 TRBV27 -
CASSQDLEGGYGYTF TGCGCCAGCAGCCAAGATTTAGAGGGGGGCTATGGCTACACCTTC - TRBJ1-2 15 TRBV4-3 -
CASSEGSNQPQHF TGTGCCAGCAGTGAAGGGAGCAATCAGCCCCAGCATTTT - TRBJ1-5 13 TRBV6-4 -
CASSPIASSNQPQHF TGCGCCAGCAGCCCAATAGCCTCTAGCAATCAGCCCCAGCATTTT - TRBJ1-5 15 TRBV4-1 -
CASSLGASYEQYF TGTGCCAGCAGCTTGGGGGCTTCCTACGAGCAGTACTTC - TRBJ2-7 13 TRBV5-4 -
CSVGFSIDEQFF TGCAGCGTTGGTTTCTCCATCGATGAGCAGTTCTTC - TRBJ2-1 12 TRBV29-1 -